The next 28 T cell receptor beta chains were all read from a single sample in a study of T cells in Graves' hyperthyroidism and ophthalmopathy. What was amplified from RNA transcripts were TCR beta CDR3 regions. The primer set for the first-round RT-PCR of the TCR CDR3 was HTBI. TCRdb analysed the multiplex PCR reads with MiXCR anew, one entry per CDR3 protein. This table has around 440,000 distinct CDR3 sequences, about 15% appearing once. The sequenced sample consisted of blood. These receptors were collected from a woman aged 18 to 35 with Graves' hyperthyroidism.

This clonotype was observed many times. This chain uses TRBV3-1 with TRBJ2-7, with D uncertain. The V gene's germline CDR1 is LGHDT and CDR2 YNNKEL (reference sequence). Trimming left V 4 bases short and J 2 bases short, with 15 bases between. The CDR3 covers 15 residues. The CDR3 loop is CASSLRPHGPYEQYF. CDR3 bases: TGTGCCAGCAGCCTTCGGCCCCACGGCCCCTACGAGCAGTACTTC.

This clonotype was found many times. The rearrangement uses TRBV2 and TRBJ1-1; D unresolved. Trimming stripped 6 bases from V and 1 base from J, with 9 bases between. This CDR3 is 13 amino acids long. Germline CDR1 SNHLY, CDR2 FYNNEI. The DNA for the CDR3 is TGTGCCAGCAGGTCAGAGGCGAACACTGAAGCTTTCTTT. Translated: CASRSEANTEAFF.

CDR3 coding DNA: TGCAGTGCTAGACGGCTAGACCTCTCCTACGAGCAGTACTTC. Its protein is CSARRLDLSYEQYF. V gene TRBV20-1 combines with J gene TRBJ2-7; D unresolved. CDR1 and CDR2 from the germline V gene are DFQATT and SNEGSKA (reference sequence). Trimming stripped 2 bases from V and 0 bases from J, with 11 bases between. The CDR3 contains 14 residues.

This clonotype appeared many times. The genes are TRBV3-1 and TRBJ1-2; the D gene is possibly TRBD1 (5 bases). Germline V gene data show CDR1 as LGHDT and CDR2 as YNNKEL (reference sequence). The CDR3 is 13 residues long. Trimming pared 3 bases from V and 8 bases from J, leaving 13 bases between. The CDR3 DNA reads TGTGCCAGCAGCCACAGAGGGGCTAAGGGCTACACCTTC. It is translated as CASSHRGAKGYTF.

The sample holds a few counts of this clonotype. The chain combines TRBV5-5 with TRBJ1-1; no reliable D call. CDR1 and CDR2 from the germline V gene are SGHKS and YYEKEE (reference sequence). The CDR3 runs to 16 residues. Trimming cost V 0 bases and J 5 bases, with 17 bases left between them. The CDR3 reads CASSLGPRGEGTEAFF. For the CDR3, the DNA is TGTGCCAGCAGCTTGGGGCCCCGGGGTGAGGGAACTGAAGCTTTCTTT.

On this clonotype: This could be a read error, since a much larger clone is one nucleotide away. The chain carries TRBV10-3 and TRBJ2-5; 9 bases are shared with TRBD2. V dropped 6 bases and J dropped 4; count of bases not matched to a gene: 3. Germline V CDR1 and CDR2: ENHRY, SYGVKD. CDR3 size: 13 residues. CDR3 residues: CAISAGGAETQYF. The CDR3 bases are TGTGCCATCAGCGCGGGAGGGGCAGAGACCCAGTACTTC.

This clonotype showed up many times. The chain uses TRBV12-3 or TRBV12-4 and TRBJ1-2; D call uncertain. The length of the CDR3 is 12 residues. V was trimmed by 5 bases and J by 8 bases, leaving 12 bases between them. Written as DNA, the CDR3 is TGTGCCAGCAGTGCTAGGATCGAGGGCTACACCTTC. Translating gives CASSARIEGYTF.

This clonotype was counted ten times or more. This CDR3 is CASKPGQGGNTIYF. CDR3 nucleotide sequence: TGTGCCAGCAAGCCGGGACAGGGCGGAAACACCATATATTTT. This chain links TRBV6-1 with TRBJ1-3; 9 bases match TRBD1. V lost 7 bases and J lost 4; bases outside the gene matches: 5. Germline V gives CDR1 MNHNS, CDR2 SASEGT. This CDR3 is built from 14 residues.

This clonotype was detected a few times. The chain joins TRBV24-1 to TRBJ1-5; possibly TRBD1 for D (5 bases). V was shortened by 0 bases and J by 1 base, with 12 bases between the two germline ends. The germline V gene encodes CDR1 KGHDR and CDR2 SFDVKD. CDR3 length: 17 amino acids. CDR3 sequence reads: CATSDLHFPGSNQPQHF. The DNA of the CDR3 is TGTGCCACCAGTGATTTGCACTTCCCAGGGAGCAATCAGCCCCAGCATTTT.

The chain joins TRBV20-1 to TRBJ2-7; TRBD2 matches at 15 bases. V trimming: 3 bases; J trimming: 5 bases; junction bases outside the gene matches: 14. The CDR3 consists of 18 residues. CDR1 and CDR2 from the germline V gene are DFQATT and SNEGSKA (reference sequence). CDR3 nucleotides: TGCAGTGCTAGGGATCCGGGACTAGCGGGAGGCGGGTCCCACGAGCAGTACTTC. As protein: CSARDPGLAGGGSHEQYF.

This clonotype has ten or more counts. The chain couples TRBV20-1 to TRBJ2-7; D is perhaps TRBD1 or TRBD2 (6 bases each). This CDR3 is 13 amino acids long. V was shortened by 4 bases and J by 3 bases, with 13 bases between the two germline ends. Germline assignment: CDR1 DFQATT and CDR2 SNEGSKA (reference sequence). The CDR3 nucleotides read TGCAGTGCTAAAGGGGGGTCCGACTACGAGCAGTACTTC. This gives the protein CSAKGGSDYEQYF.

This clonotype was observed a few times. A much larger clone is a single base away; this may be a read error. This chain links TRBV11-2 with TRBJ2-2; the D gene is possibly TRBD1 (5 bases). Germline assignment: CDR1 SGHAT and CDR2 FQNNGV. The CDR3 totals 13 residues. Written as DNA, the CDR3 is TGTGCCGGCAGCTGGCAGGGCACCGGGGAGCTGTTTTTT. Encoded protein: CAGSWQGTGELFF.

At least ten counts were recorded for this clonotype. The chain recombines TRBV20-1 with TRBJ1-1; D uncertain. V was shortened by 6 bases and J by 0 bases, with 8 bases between the two germline ends. The germline gives CDR1 DFQATT, CDR2 SNEGSKA (reference sequence). This CDR3 is 12 amino acids long. The CDR3 nucleotides are TGCAGTGCCGTTGCTATGAACACTGAAGCTTTCTTT. Protein: CSAVAMNTEAFF.

This clonotype was detected once. This chain links TRBV27 with TRBJ2-7; 9 positions agree with TRBD2. This CDR3 has 16 amino acids. V gave up 6 bases and J gave up 0 bases; unmatched junction bases: 9. Germline V gives CDR1 MNHEY, CDR2 SMNVEV (reference sequence). The CDR3 loop is CASSLLGGRASYEQYF. The DNA for the CDR3 is TGTGCCAGCAGCCTTCTCGGCGGGAGGGCCTCCTACGAGCAGTACTTC.

This clonotype has ten or more counts. This chain connects TRBV25-1 to TRBJ2-7; possibly TRBD1 or TRBD2 for D (5 bases each). The CDR3 consists of 14 residues. The germline V gene has CDR1 MGHDK and CDR2 SYGVNS. V was shortened by 2 bases and J by 3 bases, with 11 bases between the two germline ends. CDR3 residues: CASSERGGGYEQYF. As DNA, the CDR3 is TGTGCCAGCAGTGAACGAGGTGGGGGCTACGAGCAGTACTTC.

The chain employs TRBV27 and TRBJ1-2; possible D gene TRBD1, 5 bases. The germline CDR1 and CDR2 sequences are MNHEY and SMNVEV (reference sequence). V was trimmed by 6 bases and J by 2 bases, leaving 16 bases between them. There are 15 residues in the CDR3. The CDR3 DNA is TGTGCCAGCAGCTGGGGGGGGGAATCCAACTATGGCTACACCTTC. The encoded protein is CASSWGGESNYGYTF.

This clonotype was observed many times. The chain links TRBV6-1 to TRBJ1-5; D not resolved. The CDR3 is 18 amino acids. The ends were cut back, 4 bases at V and 2 bases at J, with 21 bases in the middle. From germline, CDR1 is MNHNS and CDR2 SASEGT. CDR3 region: CASSGTGYLGEGNQPQHF. The CDR3 DNA follows: TGTGCCAGCAGTGGTACTGGGTACCTGGGTGAGGGCAATCAGCCCCAGCATTTT.

CDR3 sequence: CASSLDRVTKNIQYF. In DNA form, the CDR3 reads TGCGCCAGCAGCTTGGACAGGGTGACGAAAAACATTCAGTACTTC. V is TRBV5-1 and J is TRBJ2-4; D possibly corresponds to TRBD1 (6 bases). The CDR3 is 15 amino acids. Germline V gene lookup returns CDR1 SGHRS and CDR2 YFSETQ. Between the trimmed V and J ends, which lost 0 bases and 4 bases, there was a span of 11 bases.

This rearrangement joins TRBV9 to TRBJ2-2, with D perhaps matching TRBD2 (6 bases). Germline lookup yields CDR1 SGDLS and CDR2 YYNGEE. V was pared by 3 bases and J by 1 base, with 19 bases between. The CDR3 consists of 18 residues. The CDR3 protein is CASSDPTFTGRNTGELFF. The CDR3 DNA reads as TGTGCCAGCAGCGACCCCACATTCACCGGGAGGAACACCGGGGAGCTGTTTTTT.

V and J are TRBV5-1 and TRBJ2-1; a weak D match, TRBD1 (6 bases). CDR1 is SGHRS, CDR2 YFSETQ, per germline. The CDR3 is 13 amino acids. Trimming stripped 4 bases from V and 6 bases from J, with 11 bases between. The DNA of the CDR3 is TGCGCCAGCAGCGTGCAGGGGCCCAATGAGCAGTTCTTC. Its translation: CASSVQGPNEQFF. Combining the CDR3 with reference TRBV5-1 and TRBJ2-1 gives the whole variable domain KAGVTQTPRYLIKTRGQQVTLSCSPISGHRSVSWYQQTPGQGLQFLFEYFSETQRNKGNFPGRFSGRQFSNSRSEMNVSTLELGDSALYLCASSVQGPNEQFFGPGTRLTVL.

The chain links TRBV11-3 to TRBJ1-1; a possible D gene is TRBD1 (5 bases). The CDR3 has 18 amino acids. The V end was cut by 1 base, the J end by 0 bases, with 18 bases between. CDR1 SGHNT and CDR2 YENEEA come from the germline V gene. CDR3 in amino acids: CASSLASLGGPMNTEAFF. The CDR3 DNA is TGTGCCAGCAGCTTAGCTTCCCTGGGGGGACCAATGAACACTGAAGCTTTCTTT.

The table lists this clonotype with many counts. The gene calls are TRBV2 and TRBJ1-5; 7 positions agree with TRBD1. V lost 3 bases and J lost 3; bases outside the gene matches: 5. Germline V gene lookup returns CDR1 SNHLY and CDR2 FYNNEI. The CDR3 extends over 15 amino acids. The CDR3 region has the DNA TGTGCCAGCAGTGAGGGACAGACCTCCAATCAGCCCCAGCATTTT. Translated: CASSEGQTSNQPQHF.

This clonotype was seen repeatedly, ten times or more. The chain carries TRBV6-5 and TRBJ2-1; D remains unclear. The CDR3 consists of 15 residues. Trimming cost V 1 base and J 7 bases, with 14 bases left between them. Germline CDR1 reads MNHEY; CDR2 reads SVGAGI. CDR3 in DNA: TGTGCCAGCAGTTACTTAAGGGCTACTGGGAATGAGCAGTTCTTC. Encoded protein: CASSYLRATGNEQFF.

This chain joins TRBV9 and TRBJ2-7; 7 bases agree with TRBD2. The V segment lost 0 bases and the J segment 7 bases; nucleotides outside the gene matches: 10. Germline V lookup: CDR1 SGDLS, CDR2 YYNGEE. The CDR3 has 15 residues. The CDR3 loop is CASSVESGVPVEQYF. DNA of the CDR3: TGTGCCAGCAGCGTAGAAAGCGGGGTCCCGGTTGAGCAGTACTTC.

This clonotype appeared many times. This chain links TRBV29-1 with TRBJ2-7; D gene ambiguous. CDR1 and CDR2 (germline): SQVTM, ANQGSEA. This CDR3 spans 13 amino acids. The V and J ends lost 1 base and 3 bases respectively, with 10 bases between them. This CDR3 is CSVEGQDHYEQYF. CDR3 in DNA: TGCAGCGTTGAAGGCCAGGACCACTACGAGCAGTACTTC.

This clonotype has ten or more counts. J is TRBJ2-7 and V is TRBV7-8, with D unresolved. V lost 5 bases and J lost 0, with 11 bases in between. There are 14 residues in the CDR3. CDR1 and CDR2 (germline): SGHVS, FQNEAQ. Here the CDR3 DNA reads TGTGCCAGCAGCCCCCGAACGAACTCCTACGAGCAGTACTTC. Its translation: CASSPRTNSYEQYF. The full variable domain, its missing parts supplied by reference TRBV7-8 and TRBJ2-7, is GAGVSQSPRYKVAKRGQDVALRCDPISGHVSLFWYQQALGQGPEFLTYFQNEAQLDKSGLPSDRFFAERPEGSVSTLKIQRTQQEDSAVYLCASSPRTNSYEQYFGPGTRLTVT.

This clonotype was detected many times. CDR3 residues: CASSSRASYQETQYF. The DNA of the CDR3 is TGTGCCAGCAGCTCCCGGGCCTCGTACCAAGAGACCCAGTACTTC. The V call is TRBV5-6, the J call TRBJ2-5, with D unresolved. With 3 bases removed from V and 0 bases from J, the gap between germline ends came to 12 bases. This CDR3 has 15 amino acids. Germline values: CDR1 SGHDT, CDR2 YYEEEE.

This clonotype was seen repeatedly, ten times or more. The gene calls are TRBV7-3 and TRBJ2-1; the match to TRBD2 covers 16 bases. The ends lost 5 bases at V and 7 bases at J; junction bases unmatched: 5. CDR3 length equals 16 residues. CDR1 SGHTA and CDR2 FQGTGA come from the germline V gene. The CDR3 region is CASSPGTSGGANEQFF. The CDR3 nucleotides read TGTGCCAGCAGCCCCGGGACTAGCGGGGGGGCGAATGAGCAGTTCTTC.